The text below deals with one T cell receptor beta chain. Its antigen is undetermined. The PCR was carried out with 60 Vbeta primers and 13 Jbeta primers. Profiled with immunoSEQ multiplex PCR; TCRdb holds only in-frame clones, not every one. The table has 250,000 to 350,000 clones, 80% to 90% seen once. The sample comes from a study of cytomegalovirus exposure and HLA in healthy donors. Study-level findings and limits: Presence/absence analyses treated sequencing depth as roughly uniform across donors. Reported performance of the classifier showed diagnosis of cytomegalovirus status with high specificity and sensitivity.

The V gene end was trimmed by 4 bases and the J gene end by 5 bases; junction bases not matched to a gene: 11. The germline CDR1 and CDR2 sequences are SGHRS and YFSETQ. The CDR3 is made up of 15 amino acids. Sample: PBMCs. V and J are TRBV5-1 and TRBJ2-7, with 8 bases aligning to TRBD2. This TCR derives from a woman between 18 and 30 years old in good health and CMV-seronegative. Here the CDR3 DNA reads TGCGCCAGCAGCCGGGACGGGGGGGCTTTTGACGAGCAGTACTTC. Its protein product is CASSRDGGAFDEQYF.